This is a list of T cell receptor beta chains from one sample in a study of blood T cell repertoires in COVID-19. Generated by immunoSEQ multiplex PCR, the TCRdb table keeps only in-frame clones and is missing some. The repertoire holds about 120,000 clones, with more than 75% as singletons. The sample was peripheral blood. These receptors all come from a woman aged 45-65 years with acute or convalescent COVID-19. Both conserved end residues are part of each CDR3. The D gene is left open where the match is weak. Size is omitted from some rows. Given values are once, few, many or a class for expanded clones.

v_call	d_call	j_call	clone_size	cdr3_nt	cdr3_aa
TRBV27	.	TRBJ2-3	.	TGTGCCAGCAGTGCTAGATATAGCACAGATACGCAGTATTTT	CASSARYSTDTQYF
TRBV19	TRBD1	TRBJ1-4	.	TGTGCCAGTGGCCACCAGGGGGCAGCTAATGAAAAACTGTTTTTT	CASGHQGAANEKLFF
TRBV5-8	.	TRBJ1-3	.	TGTGCCAGCAGCTTGCAGGGAAACACCATATATTTT	CASSLQGNTIYF
TRBV7-2	TRBD2	TRBJ2-7	.	TGTGCCAGCAGCTCGACTAGCGGAGGGGTCGAGCAGTACTTC	CASSSTSGGVEQYF
TRBV6-5	.	TRBJ2-7	.	TGTGCCAGCAGTTGGGGGGAGAGGGGCTACGAGCAGTACTTC	CASSWGERGYEQYF
TRBV14	TRBD2	TRBJ2-3	.	TGTGCCAGCAGCCTCTCTAGCGGCCCTGGCACAGATACGCAGTATTTT	CASSLSSGPGTDTQYF
TRBV6-1	.	TRBJ2-5	.	TGTGCCAGCAGTGAATCTCTACTCCATCAAGAGACCCAGTACTTC	CASSESLLHQETQYF
TRBV28	.	TRBJ2-7	.	TGTGCCAGCAGTTCAGACAGCTACGAGCAGTACTTC	CASSSDSYEQYF
TRBV7-9	TRBD2	TRBJ2-7	.	TGTGCCAGCAGCTTAGGGCTAGCGGGGGGATACCCGAGCTCCTACGAGCAGTACTTC	CASSLGLAGGYPSSYEQYF
TRBV30	.	TRBJ1-2	.	TGTGCCTGGAGTGCAGGGGCGGTGGGCTACACCTTC	CAWSAGAVGYTF
TRBV5-1	.	TRBJ2-2	.	TGCGCCAGCAGCTTGGTAGCCGCCGGGGAGCTGTTTTTT	CASSLVAAGELFF
TRBV12-3/TRBV12-4	TRBD2	TRBJ2-5	once	TGTGCCAGCACGGGGGGGCACGAAGAGACCCAGTACTTC	CASTGGHEETQYF
TRBV27	.	TRBJ2-3	once	TGTGCCAGCAGTTCCCGGTACACAGATACGCAGTATTTT	CASSSRYTDTQYF
TRBV27	TRBD2	TRBJ2-5	.	TGTGCCAGCAGTTTTTTGGCTAGCGGGAGGACAGAGACCCAGTACTTC	CASSFLASGRTETQYF
TRBV5-1	.	TRBJ2-1	.	TGCGCCAGCATGAGGGACTCCTACAATGAGCAGTTCTTC	CASMRDSYNEQFF
TRBV7-9	TRBD1	TRBJ2-7	once	TGTGCCAGCAGGGGACAGGGGAACGAGCAGTACTTC	CASRGQGNEQYF
TRBV5-1	.	TRBJ1-4	.	TGCGCCAGCAGCTTGCCAGGGACAACTAATGAAAAACTGTTTTTT	CASSLPGTTNEKLFF
TRBV11-2	.	TRBJ2-1	.	TGTGCCAGCAGCCCCCCCGGGAAGCAGAACAATGAGCAGTTCTTC	CASSPPGKQNNEQFF
TRBV6-5	TRBD2	TRBJ2-1	.	TGTGCCAGCAGTTACTCGCGGGGGGGGTACAATGAGCAGTTCTTC	CASSYSRGGYNEQFF
TRBV18	TRBD2	TRBJ2-2	.	TGTGCCAGCTCACGGAATAGCGGGAGCAGCACCGGGGAGCTGTTTTTT	CASSRNSGSSTGELFF
TRBV3-1/TRBV3-2	.	TRBJ1-3	.	TGTGCCAGCACCGAATCACTCTCTGGAAACACCATATATTTT	CASTESLSGNTIYF
TRBV3-1/TRBV3-2	.	TRBJ1-1	.	TGTGCCAGCAGCCAACAGGGGCTGGCCACTGAAGCTTTCTTT	CASSQQGLATEAFF
TRBV5-1	TRBD1	TRBJ2-7	.	TGCGCCAGCAGCCAGCTCGCCGGGACAGGGCTCTACGAGCAGTACTTC	CASSQLAGTGLYEQYF
TRBV27	.	TRBJ1-2	.	TGTGCCAGCGGGTCGGACAGCGTCTATGGCTACACCTTC	CASGSDSVYGYTF
TRBV2	.	TRBJ2-5	few	TGTGCCAGCAGTGAAGTCGGGGGACTCCTCCAAGAGACCCAGTACTTC	CASSEVGGLLQETQYF
TRBV6-5	TRBD1	TRBJ2-7	.	TGTGCCAGCAGGTCGTGGGACAGGGCGGAGTACGAGCAGTACTTC	CASRSWDRAEYEQYF
TRBV19	TRBD2	TRBJ2-2	once	TGTGCCAGTAGTACAATAGCGGGAGTGAACACCGGGGAGCTGTTTTTT	CASSTIAGVNTGELFF
TRBV6-5	.	TRBJ2-1	.	TGTGCCAGCAGGGACTTCTCCTACAATGAGCAGTTCTTC	CASRDFSYNEQFF
TRBV3-1/TRBV3-2	TRBD2	TRBJ2-5	.	TGTGCCAGCAGCCAACTAGCGGGAGAGGGGACCCAGTACTTC	CASSQLAGEGTQYF
TRBV28	.	TRBJ2-7	.	TGTGCCGCGGCCCGCATCGAGCAGTACTTC	CAAARIEQYF
TRBV5-6	TRBD2	TRBJ2-7	.	TGTGCCAGCAGCTTTAAGCGGGGAGGGTCCTACGAGCAGTACTTC	CASSFKRGGSYEQYF
TRBV5-6	TRBD1	TRBJ1-1	.	TGTGCCAGCAGCTTGGGATCGGGGACAGGGTATAAGAACACTGAAGCTTTCTTT	CASSLGSGTGYKNTEAFF
TRBV28	TRBD2	TRBJ2-2	.	TGTGCCAGCACTCCGGGAGGCAGCGCCGGGGAGCTGTTTTTT	CASTPGGSAGELFF
TRBV5-4	TRBD1	TRBJ2-2	.	TGTGCCAGCAGCCCCTGGGGACAGGGCACCGGGGAGCTGTTTTTT	CASSPWGQGTGELFF
TRBV28	.	TRBJ1-5	.	TGTGCCAGCAGCTCCGGGGAGGGCAATCAGCCCCAGCATTTT	CASSSGEGNQPQHF
TRBV19	TRBD1	TRBJ1-5	.	TGTGCCAGTAGTATCCTACAGGGGGGCGGACAGCCCCAGCATTTT	CASSILQGGGQPQHF
TRBV21-1	.	TRBJ1-3	.	TGTGCCAGCAGCAAAGAAGACAGGGGGCGATCCGGAAACACCATATATTTT	CASSKEDRGRSGNTIYF
TRBV14	.	TRBJ2-7	.	TGTGCCAGCAGCACGCAATTAGAGCGGGCCCGGGGGGAGCAGTACTTC	CASSTQLERARGEQYF
TRBV5-1	.	TRBJ1-5	.	TGCGCCAGCAGCTTGTTCAGGATGGGGCGCAATCAGCCCCAGCATTTT	CASSLFRMGRNQPQHF
TRBV11-2	.	TRBJ2-3	.	TGTGCCAGCAGCTGGCAGGGGGATACGCAGTATTTT	CASSWQGDTQYF
TRBV6-5	.	TRBJ2-2	.	TGTGCCAGCAGTTACTCGTATGGGCGCACCGGGGAGCTGTTTTTT	CASSYSYGRTGELFF
TRBV4-1	.	TRBJ1-5	.	TGCGCCAGCAGCCAGCCCACGGGGGGGGAGGGGGAGAAAGGCAATCAGCCCCAGCATTTT	CASSQPTGGEGEKGNQPQHF
TRBV24-1	TRBD2	TRBJ2-1	.	TGTGCCACCAGTTTGGGAGGGACCCGTTACAATGAGCAGTTCTTC	CATSLGGTRYNEQFF
TRBV28	.	TRBJ2-1	.	TGTGCCAGCAGTTTAACTAGCCCCAATGAGCAGTTCTTC	CASSLTSPNEQFF
TRBV28	.	TRBJ1-3	.	TGTGCCAGCAGTGCGAGATACCCGGCGGACACCATATATTTT	CASSARYPADTIYF
TRBV3-1/TRBV3-2	TRBD1	TRBJ1-5	.	TGTGCCAGCAGCCGAGGACAGGGAGGGCAGCCCCAGCATTTT	CASSRGQGGQPQHF
TRBV18	.	TRBJ2-7	.	TGTGCCAGCTCACCGAGTGAAGGGGTGACCTACGAGCAGTACTTC	CASSPSEGVTYEQYF
TRBV7-9	.	TRBJ2-7	.	TGTGCCAGCACCCCACGACGGGGGTCGTACGAGCAGTACTTC	CASTPRRGSYEQYF
TRBV6-5	TRBD1	TRBJ1-1	.	TGTGCCAGCAGTCTGGACAGGGCCCGCACTGAAGCTTTCTTT	CASSLDRARTEAFF
TRBV11-1	.	TRBJ2-5	.	TGTGCCAGCAGCTCCCTGCGGGGAGAGACCCAGTACTTC	CASSSLRGETQYF
TRBV6-2/TRBV6-3	.	TRBJ2-3	.	TGTGCCAGCAGTTACGTTCGAGCGGGCATCACAGATACGCAGTATTTT	CASSYVRAGITDTQYF